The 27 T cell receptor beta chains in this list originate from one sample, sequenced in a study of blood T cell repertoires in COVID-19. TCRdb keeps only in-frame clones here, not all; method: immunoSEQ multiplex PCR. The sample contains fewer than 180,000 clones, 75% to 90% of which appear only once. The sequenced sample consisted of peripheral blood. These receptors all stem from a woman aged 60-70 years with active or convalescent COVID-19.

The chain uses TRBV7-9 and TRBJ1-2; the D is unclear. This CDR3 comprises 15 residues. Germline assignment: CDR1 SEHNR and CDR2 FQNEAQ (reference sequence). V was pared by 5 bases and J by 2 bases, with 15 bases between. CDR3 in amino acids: CASSLRTAGNYGYTF. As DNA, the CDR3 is TGTGCCAGCAGCCTACGGACGGCGGGAAACTATGGCTACACCTTC.

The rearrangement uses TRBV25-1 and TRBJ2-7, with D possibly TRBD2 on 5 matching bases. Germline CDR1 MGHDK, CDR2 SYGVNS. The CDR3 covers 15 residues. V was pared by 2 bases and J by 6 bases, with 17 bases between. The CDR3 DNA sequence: TGTGCCAGCAGTGAAAGTGTTTCGGGGTGGGGCGAGCAGTACTTC. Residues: CASSESVSGWGEQYF.

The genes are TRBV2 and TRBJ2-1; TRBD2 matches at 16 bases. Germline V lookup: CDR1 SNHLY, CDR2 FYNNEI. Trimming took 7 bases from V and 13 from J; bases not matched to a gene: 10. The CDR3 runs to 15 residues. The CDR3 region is CASILGLAGGQKQFF. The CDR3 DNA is TGTGCCAGCATTCTGGGACTAGCGGGGGGGCAAAAACAGTTCTTC.

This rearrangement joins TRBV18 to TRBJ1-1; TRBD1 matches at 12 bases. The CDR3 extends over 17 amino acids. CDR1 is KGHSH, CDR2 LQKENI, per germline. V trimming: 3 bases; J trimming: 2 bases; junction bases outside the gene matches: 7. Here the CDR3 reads CASSPIVGTGGNTEAFF. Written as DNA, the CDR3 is TGTGCCAGCTCACCCATCGTGGGGACAGGGGGCAACACTGAAGCTTTCTTT. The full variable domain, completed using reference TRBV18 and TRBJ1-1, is NAGVMQNPRHLVRRRGQEARLRCSPMKGHSHVYWYRQLPEEGLKFMVYLQKENIIDESGMPKERFSAEFPKEGPSILRIQQVVRGDSAAYFCASSPIVGTGGNTEAFFGQGTRLTVV.

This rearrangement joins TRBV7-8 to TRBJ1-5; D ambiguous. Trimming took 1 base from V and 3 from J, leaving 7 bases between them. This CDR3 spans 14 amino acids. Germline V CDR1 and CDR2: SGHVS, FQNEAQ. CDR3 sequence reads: CASSLDRYNQPQHF. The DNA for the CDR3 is TGTGCCAGCAGCTTAGACAGATACAATCAGCCCCAGCATTTT.

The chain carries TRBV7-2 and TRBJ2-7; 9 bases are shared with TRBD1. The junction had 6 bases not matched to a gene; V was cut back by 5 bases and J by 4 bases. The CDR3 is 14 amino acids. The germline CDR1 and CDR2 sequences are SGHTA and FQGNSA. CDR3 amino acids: CASSPGQGWYEQYF. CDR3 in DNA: TGTGCCAGCAGCCCAGGACAGGGGTGGTACGAGCAGTACTTC.

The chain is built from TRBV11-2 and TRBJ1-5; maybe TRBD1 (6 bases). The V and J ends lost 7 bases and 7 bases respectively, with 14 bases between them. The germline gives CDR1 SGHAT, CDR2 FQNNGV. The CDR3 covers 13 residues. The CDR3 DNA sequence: TGTGCCAGCACCGACCGGGGGGCACAGCCCCAGCATTTT. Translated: CASTDRGAQPQHF.

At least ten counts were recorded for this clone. The CDR3 here is CASRNPGHSQPQHF. In DNA form, the CDR3 reads TGTGCCAGTAGAAATCCGGGACATAGCCAGCCCCAGCATTTT. The rearrangement uses TRBV19 and TRBJ1-5; D may be TRBD1 (6 bases). In germline, CDR1 is LNHDA, CDR2 SQIVND (reference sequence). Trimming took 6 bases from V and 7 from J, leaving 16 bases between them. This CDR3 contains 14 residues.

CDR3 DNA: TGCAGTGCTAGTACAGGGGTCACTGAAGCTTTCTTT. Protein sequence: CSASTGVTEAFF. The genes are TRBV20-1 and TRBJ1-1, with TRBD1 matching over 7 bases. The trim removed 3 bases at V and 4 bases at J, leaving 2 bases unmatched. Germline V gene lookup returns CDR1 DFQATT and CDR2 SNEGSKA (reference sequence). The CDR3 contains 12 residues.

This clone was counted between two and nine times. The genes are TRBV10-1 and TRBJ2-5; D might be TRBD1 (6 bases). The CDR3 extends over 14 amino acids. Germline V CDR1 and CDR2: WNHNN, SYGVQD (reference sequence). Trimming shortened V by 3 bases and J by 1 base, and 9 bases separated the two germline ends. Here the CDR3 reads CASSEQGPQETQYF. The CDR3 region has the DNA TGCGCCAGCAGTGAACAGGGTCCCCAAGAGACCCAGTACTTC.

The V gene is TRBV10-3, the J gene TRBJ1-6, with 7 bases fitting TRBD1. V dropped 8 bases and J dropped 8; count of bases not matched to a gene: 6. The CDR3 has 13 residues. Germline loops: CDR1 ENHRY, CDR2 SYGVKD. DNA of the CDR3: TGTGCCATCGGTACAGGGGAGGATTCACCCCTCCACTTT. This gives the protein CAIGTGEDSPLHF.

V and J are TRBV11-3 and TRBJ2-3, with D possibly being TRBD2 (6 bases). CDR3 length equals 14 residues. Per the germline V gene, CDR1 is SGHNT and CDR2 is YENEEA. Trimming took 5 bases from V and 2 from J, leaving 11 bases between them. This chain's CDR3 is CASSDGLLTDTQYF. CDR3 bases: TGTGCCAGCAGCGACGGACTACTCACAGATACGCAGTATTTT.

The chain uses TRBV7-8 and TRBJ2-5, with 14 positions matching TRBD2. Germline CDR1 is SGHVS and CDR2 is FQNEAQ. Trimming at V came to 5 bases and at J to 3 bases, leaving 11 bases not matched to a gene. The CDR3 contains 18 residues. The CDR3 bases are TGTGCCAGCAGCCCAGGGACTAGCGGGGGCCAGCATGAAGAGACCCAGTACTTC. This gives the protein CASSPGTSGGQHEETQYF.

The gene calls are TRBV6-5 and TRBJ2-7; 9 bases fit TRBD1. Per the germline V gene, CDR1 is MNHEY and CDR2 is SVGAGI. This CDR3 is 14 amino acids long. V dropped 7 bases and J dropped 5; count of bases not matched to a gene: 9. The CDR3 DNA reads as TGTGCCAGCATTCGGACAGGGGTAAACGACGAGCAGTACTTC. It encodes CASIRTGVNDEQYF.

CDR3 DNA sequence: TGCGCCAGCAGCCTCGACTTCGGTGAGCAGTTCTTC. Residues: CASSLDFGEQFF. V and J are TRBV10-2 and TRBJ2-1; D unclear. The V and J ends lost 6 bases and 9 bases respectively, with 12 bases between them. CDR3 size: 12 residues. The germline CDR1 and CDR2 sequences are WSHSY and SAAADI.

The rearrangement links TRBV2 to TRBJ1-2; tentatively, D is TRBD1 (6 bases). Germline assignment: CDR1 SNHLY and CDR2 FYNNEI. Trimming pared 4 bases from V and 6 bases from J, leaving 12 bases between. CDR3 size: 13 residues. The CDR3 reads CASSGDKGNGYTF. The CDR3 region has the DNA TGTGCCAGCAGTGGGGACAAAGGTAATGGCTACACCTTC.

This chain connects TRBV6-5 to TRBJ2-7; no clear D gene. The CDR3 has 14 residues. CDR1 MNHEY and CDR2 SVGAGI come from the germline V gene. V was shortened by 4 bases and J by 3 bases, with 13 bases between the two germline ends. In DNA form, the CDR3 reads TGTGCCAGCAGTTTTCAGGTGGGCGACTACGAGCAGTACTTC. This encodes CASSFQVGDYEQYF.

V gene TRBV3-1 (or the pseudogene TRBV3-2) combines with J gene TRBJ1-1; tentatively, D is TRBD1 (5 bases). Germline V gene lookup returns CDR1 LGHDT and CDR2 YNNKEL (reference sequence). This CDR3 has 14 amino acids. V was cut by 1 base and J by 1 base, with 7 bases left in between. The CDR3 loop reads CASSQVGQNTEAFF. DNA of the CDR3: TGTGCCAGCAGCCAAGTTGGACAGAACACTGAAGCTTTCTTT.

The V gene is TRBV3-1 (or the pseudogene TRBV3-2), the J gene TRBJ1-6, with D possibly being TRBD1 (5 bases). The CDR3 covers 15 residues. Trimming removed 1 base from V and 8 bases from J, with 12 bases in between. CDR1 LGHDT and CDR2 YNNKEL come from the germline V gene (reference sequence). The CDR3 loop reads CASSQGRQRYSPLHF. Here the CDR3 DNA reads TGTGCCAGCAGCCAAGGAAGACAGCGCTATTCACCCCTCCACTTT.

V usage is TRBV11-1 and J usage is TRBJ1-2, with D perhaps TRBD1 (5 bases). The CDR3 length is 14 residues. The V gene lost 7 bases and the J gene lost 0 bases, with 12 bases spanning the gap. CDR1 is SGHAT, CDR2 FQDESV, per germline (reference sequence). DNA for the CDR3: TGTGCCAGCACCGAACCGGGGGCTAACTATGGCTACACCTTC. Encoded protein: CASTEPGANYGYTF.

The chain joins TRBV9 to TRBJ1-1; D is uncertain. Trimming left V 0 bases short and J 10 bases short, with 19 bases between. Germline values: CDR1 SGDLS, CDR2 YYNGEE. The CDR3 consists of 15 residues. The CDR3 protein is CASSVAASGGGLAFF. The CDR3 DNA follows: TGTGCCAGCAGCGTAGCAGCCTCGGGAGGAGGGTTAGCTTTCTTT.

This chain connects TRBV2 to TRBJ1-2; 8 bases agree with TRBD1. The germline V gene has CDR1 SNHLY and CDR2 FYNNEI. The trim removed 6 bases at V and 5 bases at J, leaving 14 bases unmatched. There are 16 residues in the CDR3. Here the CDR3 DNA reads TGTGCCAGCAGCGCTGGACAGGGATTCGTAGGGTATGGCTACACCTTC. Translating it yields CASSAGQGFVGYGYTF.

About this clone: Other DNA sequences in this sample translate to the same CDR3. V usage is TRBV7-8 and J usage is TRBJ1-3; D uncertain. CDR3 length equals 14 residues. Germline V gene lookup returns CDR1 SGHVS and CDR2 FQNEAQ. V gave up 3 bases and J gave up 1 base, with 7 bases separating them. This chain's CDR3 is CASSLGTSGNTIYF. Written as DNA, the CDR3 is TGTGCCAGCAGCTTGGGCACTTCTGGAAACACCATATATTTT.

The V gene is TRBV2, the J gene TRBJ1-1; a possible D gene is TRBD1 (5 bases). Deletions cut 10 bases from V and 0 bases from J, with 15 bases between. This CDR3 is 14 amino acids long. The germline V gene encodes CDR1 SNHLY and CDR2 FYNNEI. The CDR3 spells CATSPTALNTEAFF. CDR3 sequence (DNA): TGTGCCACCTCCCCGACAGCCTTGAACACTGAAGCTTTCTTT.

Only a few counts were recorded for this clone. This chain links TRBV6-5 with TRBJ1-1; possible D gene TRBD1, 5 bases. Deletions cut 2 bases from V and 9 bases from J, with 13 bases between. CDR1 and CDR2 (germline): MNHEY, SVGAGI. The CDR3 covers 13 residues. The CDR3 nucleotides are TGTGCCAGCAGTTACAACCAGGACACCAAAGCTTTCTTT. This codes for CASSYNQDTKAFF.

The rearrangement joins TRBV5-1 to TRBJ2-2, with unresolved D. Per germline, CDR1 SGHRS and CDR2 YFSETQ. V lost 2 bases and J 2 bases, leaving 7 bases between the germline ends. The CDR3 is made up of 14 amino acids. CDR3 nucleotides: TGCGCCAGCAGCTTCAACAGAAACACCGGGGAGCTGTTTTTT. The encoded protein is CASSFNRNTGELFF. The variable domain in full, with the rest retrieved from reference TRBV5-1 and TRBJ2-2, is KAGVTQTPRYLIKTRGQQVTLSCSPISGHRSVSWYQQTPGQGLQFLFEYFSETQRNKGNFPGRFSGRQFSNSRSEMNVSTLELGDSALYLCASSFNRNTGELFFGEGSRLTVL.

CDR3 region: CASSLQAGITDTQYF. The CDR3 bases are TGTGCCAGCAGCTTACAGGCGGGGATCACAGATACGCAGTATTTT. This chain uses TRBV7-2 with TRBJ2-3, with D possibly matching TRBD2 (6 bases). CDR1 and CDR2 (germline): SGHTA, FQGNSA. The V gene lost 2 bases and the J gene lost 2 bases, with 11 bases spanning the gap. The CDR3 extends over 15 amino acids. Based on the CDR3 plus reference TRBV7-2 and TRBJ2-3, the full variable domain is GAGVSQSPSNKVTEKGKDVELRCDPISGHTALYWYRQSLGQGLEFLIYFQGNSAPDKSGLPSDRFSAERTGGSVSTLTIQRTQQEDSAVYLCASSLQAGITDTQYFGPGTRLTVL.